This passage covers 9 T cell receptor beta chains from one sample sequenced in a study of T cell responses to AZD1222 COVID-19 vaccine. The table came from immunoSEQ multiplex PCR; TCRdb's copy has only in-frame clones and leaves some out. The sample holds roughly 97,000 clones, more than 70% seen once. The material sequenced was peripheral blood, taken on day 0 of AZD1222 vaccination. The receptors stem from an adult in good health.

V gene TRBV19 combines with J gene TRBJ1-4, with D maybe TRBD1 (6 bases). There are 14 residues in the CDR3. Germline V lookup: CDR1 LNHDA, CDR2 SQIVND (reference sequence). Deletions cut 5 bases from V and 7 bases from J, with 14 bases between. CDR3 coding DNA: TGTGCCAGTAGTGGATCAGGGGCCGGTGAAAAACTGTTTTTT. It is translated as CASSGSGAGEKLFF.

The CDR3 region is CASSPGQPLEKLFF. CDR3 in DNA: TGTGCCAGCAGCCCGGGACAGCCCCTTGAAAAACTGTTTTTT. The V call is TRBV16, the J call TRBJ1-4; 7 nucleotides agree with TRBD1. Losses at the gene ends were 4 bases for V and 7 bases for J; bases not matched to a gene: 6. CDR3 length equals 14 residues. The germline gives CDR1 KGHSY, CDR2 FQNENV.

This clone was picked up one time. V is TRBV11-2 and J is TRBJ1-6; D not certain. Germline-derived CDR1 and CDR2 are SGHAT and FQNNGV. This CDR3 is 13 amino acids long. Trimming pared 11 bases from V and 3 bases from J, leaving 11 bases between. This CDR3 is CASRVGYNSPLHF. In DNA form, the CDR3 reads TGTGCCTCCCGGGTGGGCTATAATTCACCCCTCCACTTT.

This rearrangement joins TRBV12-3 or TRBV12-4 to TRBJ1-6; D is unclear. The V gene lost 8 bases and the J gene lost 7 bases, with 9 bases spanning the gap. The CDR3 has 12 residues. The CDR3 spells CASAKGNSPLHF. CDR3 nucleotides: TGTGCCAGCGCAAAAGGGAATTCACCCCTCCACTTT.

The V gene is TRBV10-1, the J gene TRBJ1-2; tentatively, D is TRBD1 (5 bases). CDR1 is WNHNN and CDR2 is SYGVQD in the germline V gene (reference sequence). Deletions cut 0 bases from V and 4 bases from J, with 6 bases between. The CDR3 is 13 amino acids. CDR3 DNA sequence: TGCGCCAGCAGTGAGTCAGGGACCTATGGCTACACCTTC. Its translation: CASSESGTYGYTF.

This chain uses TRBV25-1 with TRBJ1-2; tentative D call: TRBD1 (5 bases). V was cut by 4 bases and J by 8 bases, with 14 bases left in between. The germline V gene has CDR1 MGHDK and CDR2 SYGVNS. This CDR3 is built from 13 residues. The CDR3 DNA reads as TGTGCCAGCAGTGCTCAGGGTTTAGAGGGCTACACCTTC. Translation gives CASSAQGLEGYTF.

The chain is built from TRBV9 and TRBJ2-5; 16 bases agree with TRBD2. The V segment lost 3 bases and the J segment 2 bases; nucleotides outside the gene matches: 7. In germline, CDR1 is SGDLS, CDR2 YYNGEE. The CDR3 is 18 residues long. CDR3 sequence (DNA): TGTGCCAGCAGCGACGGGACTAGCGGGGGGGCCGGGCAAGAGACCCAGTACTTC. It yields the protein CASSDGTSGGAGQETQYF.

V gene TRBV12-3 or TRBV12-4 combines with J gene TRBJ1-1; a weak D match, TRBD1 (6 bases). V was pared by 2 bases and J by 4 bases, with 8 bases between. The CDR3 has 13 residues. The CDR3 bases are TGTGCCAGCAGTTTAATGGGGGCCACTGAAGCTTTCTTT. It yields the protein CASSLMGATEAFF.

The chain employs TRBV30 and TRBJ1-1; D is unclear. The CDR3 totals 14 residues. The germline gives CDR1 GTSNPN, CDR2 SVGIG (reference sequence). V was trimmed by 2 bases and J by 4 bases, leaving 14 bases between them. CDR3 protein: CAWSSLGGGTEAFF. The CDR3 DNA is TGTGCCTGGAGTTCACTAGGAGGCGGCACTGAAGCTTTCTTT.